A single sample is the source of the 14 T cell receptor beta chains below, sequenced in a study of blood T cell repertoires in COVID-19. This table comes from immunoSEQ multiplex PCR, and its TCRdb copy is limited to in-frame clones, with some not included. The sample has some 200,000 clones; 80% to 90% are singletons. Source material: peripheral blood. Receptors were obtained from a man between 35 and 55 years old with active or convalescent COVID-19.

The V and J genes are TRBV9 and TRBJ1-5, with 9 bases lining up with TRBD1. The germline gives CDR1 SGDLS, CDR2 YYNGEE. This CDR3 spans 17 amino acids. J was trimmed by 4 bases and V by 0 bases; bases with no gene match: 8. Here the CDR3 reads CASSVEGTGRSNQPQHF. The CDR3, as DNA: TGTGCCAGCAGCGTAGAAGGGACAGGGAGATCGAATCAGCCCCAGCATTTT.

This rearrangement joins TRBV10-1 to TRBJ1-1, with 8 bases that match TRBD1. The CDR3 has 15 amino acids. Per germline, CDR1 WNHNN and CDR2 SYGVQD (reference sequence). V lost 2 bases, J lost 4 bases, and 6 bases stayed unmatched. The CDR3: CASSETQGVGTEAFF. CDR3 nucleotides: TGCGCCAGCAGTGAGACACAGGGGGTCGGCACTGAAGCTTTCTTT.

This rearrangement joins TRBV5-8 to TRBJ1-1; TRBD1 aligns across 7 bases. The CDR3 loop spans 14 amino acids. With V trimmed by 3 bases and J by 1 base, 3 bases remained unmatched. The germline V gene encodes CDR1 SGHTS and CDR2 YDEGEE. CDR3 coding DNA: TGTGCCAGCAGCTGGGGACAGCAGAACACTGAAGCTTTCTTT. It is translated as CASSWGQQNTEAFF.

The DNA of the CDR3 is TGTGCCAGCAGCCGAACTAGCGGGGGCACAGATACGCAGTATTTT. Protein product: CASSRTSGGTDTQYF. The chain links TRBV5-4 to TRBJ2-3; 10 positions match TRBD2. Unmatched junction bases numbered 3, after V lost 4 bases and J lost 1 base. The CDR3 sequence is 15 residues long. Germline values: CDR1 SGHNT, CDR2 YYREEE (reference sequence).

This chain uses TRBV27 with TRBJ1-2, with D uncertain. V lost 5 bases, J lost 7 bases, and 11 bases lay in between. CDR1 and CDR2 from the germline V gene are MNHEY and SMNVEV (reference sequence). CDR3 length: 12 amino acids. The CDR3 sequence: CASSPSSGGYTF. For the CDR3, the DNA is TGTGCCAGCAGTCCGTCGAGTGGTGGCTACACCTTC.

V gene TRBV7-3 combines with J gene TRBJ2-3; D is uncertain. V shed 2 bases and J shed 5 bases, with 14 bases lying between them. CDR1 and CDR2 from the germline V gene are SGHTA and FQGTGA. The CDR3 runs to 15 residues. CDR3 DNA sequence: TGTGCCAGCAGCTTAGGAGTCCCGACTCAAGATACGCAGTATTTT. Its protein is CASSLGVPTQDTQYF.

This clone was seen just once. The rearrangement joins TRBV11-2 to TRBJ1-1, with D perhaps matching TRBD1 (6 bases). This CDR3 is 16 amino acids long. In germline, CDR1 is SGHAT, CDR2 FQNNGV. Trimming pared 4 bases from V and 1 base from J, leaving 16 bases between. CDR3: CASSSNPGQWNTEAFF. The CDR3 DNA sequence: TGTGCCAGCAGCTCAAACCCAGGACAGTGGAACACTGAAGCTTTCTTT.

This chain connects TRBV10-3 to TRBJ2-7, with D unresolved. V was pared by 3 bases and J by 1 base, with 4 bases between. This CDR3 comprises 12 residues. Looked up from germline, CDR1 is ENHRY and CDR2 is SYGVKD. For the CDR3, the DNA is TGTGCCATCAGTGAACAGTCCTACGAGCAGTACTTC. Translation gives CAISEQSYEQYF.

The chain employs TRBV19 and TRBJ2-3; D unresolved. The CDR3 spans 12 residues. CDR1 is LNHDA, CDR2 SQIVND, per germline (reference sequence). V dropped 4 bases and J dropped 5 bases, with 7 bases sitting between them. The CDR3: CASSTTGDTQYF. CDR3 coding DNA: TGTGCCAGTAGTACCACCGGAGATACGCAGTATTTT. Based on the CDR3 plus reference TRBV19 and TRBJ2-3, the full variable domain is DGGITQSPKYLFRKEGQNVTLSCEQNLNHDAMYWYRQDPGQGLRLIYYSQIVNDFQKGDIAEGYSVSREKKESFPLTVTSAQKNPTAFYLCASSTTGDTQYFGPGTRLTVL.

The chain recombines TRBV4-2 with TRBJ1-3; D is uncertain. The CDR3 runs 15 residues. Trimming stripped 0 bases from V and 4 bases from J, with 10 bases between. Germline V gene lookup returns CDR1 LGHNA and CDR2 YNFKEQ. The CDR3 sequence: CASSQDGGVGNTIYF. The CDR3 region has the DNA TGTGCCAGCAGCCAAGACGGCGGGGTCGGAAACACCATATATTTT.

V gene TRBV5-1 combines with J gene TRBJ2-7; 7 positions agree with TRBD1. V trimming: 2 bases; J trimming: 0 bases; junction bases outside the gene matches: 2. The CDR3 covers 14 residues. CDR1 and CDR2 (germline): SGHRS, YFSETQ. As DNA, the CDR3 is TGCGCCAGCAGCTTACAGGGGAGCTCCTACGAGCAGTACTTC. Translating gives CASSLQGSSYEQYF. The complete variable domain, with remaining parts taken from reference TRBV5-1 and TRBJ2-7, reads KAGVTQTPRYLIKTRGQQVTLSCSPISGHRSVSWYQQTPGQGLQFLFEYFSETQRNKGNFPGRFSGRQFSNSRSEMNVSTLELGDSALYLCASSLQGSSYEQYFGPGTRLTVT.

The rearrangement joins TRBV5-4 to TRBJ2-2; 9 nucleotides agree with TRBD1. J gave up 1 base and V 3 bases, and 4 bases lay outside the gene matches. CDR1 SGHNT and CDR2 YYREEE come from the germline V gene (reference sequence). The CDR3 contains 16 residues. Here the CDR3 DNA reads TGTGCCAGCAGCTCTCCGGGACAGGGGAACACCGGGGAGCTGTTTTTT. Translated, it gives CASSSPGQGNTGELFF.

The CDR3 DNA sequence: TGTGCCAGCAGCTTAGACAGGGGCTCTCAAGAGACCCAGTACTTC. Translated, it gives CASSLDRGSQETQYF. This chain links TRBV7-9 with TRBJ2-5; 7 positions match TRBD1. The CDR3 consists of 15 residues. The V segment lost 1 base and the J segment 2 bases; nucleotides outside the gene matches: 4. CDR1 and CDR2 from the germline V gene are SEHNR and FQNEAQ (reference sequence).

J is TRBJ1-2 and V is TRBV5-5, with 7 bases aligning to TRBD1. V lost 1 base and J lost 7; bases outside the gene matches: 10. Germline-derived CDR1 and CDR2 are SGHKS and YYEKEE (reference sequence). This CDR3 contains 15 residues. CDR3 loop: CASSLRTGVWIGYTF. In nucleotides, the CDR3 is TGTGCCAGCAGCTTGCGAACAGGGGTTTGGATTGGCTACACCTTC.